Here is one T cell receptor beta chain with its context. This sample is part of a study of blood T cell repertoires in COVID-19. Study-wide background: Material from acute and convalescent COVID-19 was sourced from the United States, Italy and Spain. PBMCs, B-cell-depleted T cells, or T cells were the source of the cDNA or gDNA that made up the material.

Seattle-derived patients entered the study during active infection and were followed longitudinally. The CDR3 loop spans 15 amino acids. Looked up from germline, CDR1 is SGHVS and CDR2 is FNYEAQ. Between the trimmed V and J ends, which lost 2 bases and 7 bases, there was a span of 12 bases. Authors' methods: Reference gene primer amplification in the assay estimated nucleated cell counts. Repertoires were generated with immunoSEQ multiplex PCR, while TCRdb's copy carries only in-frame clones and drops some. V and J calls and clone size are given by that table; D and trimming were obtained from the DNA. Of about 250,000 clones in the sample, more than 75% were seen once.

Sequenced material: peripheral blood. The sequence was collected from a woman older than 75 with COVID-19, enrolled during active disease. The chain carries TRBV7-6 and TRBJ1-6; tentatively, D is TRBD1 (5 bases). The CDR3: CASSLNQGGNSPLHF. DNA of the CDR3: TGTGCCAGCAGCTTAAACCAGGGCGGAAATTCACCCCTCCACTTT. Variable domain in full (rest from reference TRBV7-6 and TRBJ1-6): GAGVSQSPRYKVTKRGQDVALRCDPISGHVSLYWYRQALGQGPEFLTYFNYEAQQDKSGLPNDRFSAERPEGSISTLTIQRTEQRDSAMYRCASSLNQGGNSPLHFGNGTRLTVT.